This TCR beta chain was sequenced for a study of human T cells and chemical hapten exposure. Study at large: Per-sample variation in TCR yield stemmed mainly from small pooled library volume differences.

Using its own MiXCR run on the RACE reads, TCRdb lists one record per CDR3 protein. The repertoire holds tens of thousands of distinct CDR3 sequences, with under 12% as singletons. This clonotype was detected only a few times. The germline gives CDR1 GTSNPN, CDR2 SVGIG (reference sequence). The CDR3 has 16 amino acids. The V gene end was trimmed by 0 bases and the J gene end by 4 bases; junction bases not matched to a gene: 8. Time point denoted: pre-sensitization, week 0. Treatment specified: therapeutic diphenylcyclopropenone sensitization with weekly scalp DPC. Blood sampling preceded each patch test application. The authors' total RNA extraction used unfractionated whole blood.

The material was whole blood, obtained in connection with sensitization to the hapten diphenylcyclopropenone (DPC). The gene calls are TRBV30 and TRBJ2-5; 10 nucleotides match TRBD1. The TCR sequence derives from a man younger than 45 with alopecia areata. Some clones in this sample may be carry-over from other donors' samples. The CDR3 here is CAWSVPWDRGRETQYF. The CDR3 bases are TGTGCCTGGAGTGTACCCTGGGACAGGGGTCGAGAGACCCAGTACTTC.